This TCR beta chain was retrieved from a study of shared clonotypes between healthy human individuals. Germline V gene sequence: CDR1 GTSNPN, CDR2 SVGIG (reference sequence). CDR3 size: 14 residues. Profiled with immunoSEQ multiplex PCR; TCRdb holds only in-frame clones, not every one. The repertoire includes 2 million to 3 million clones, 93% of them detected once, and 0.36% sits in the top ten. This TCR was sampled from a man younger than 30 in good health. Some clones in this sample may be carry-over from other donors' samples. Sequencing used naive CD4+ T cells from PBMCs. Subset defined: CD45RA+ positively selected. The genes are TRBV30 and TRBJ1-6, with a possible D match to TRBD1 (5 bases). The CDR3 coding sequence is TGTGCGCACCGGTGGGGCCGCTATAATTCACCCCTCCACTTT. Translating it yields CAHRWGRYNSPLHF.